Listed below are T cell receptor beta chains from one sample, sequenced in a study of PD-1 blockade in classical Hodgkin lymphoma. Repertoires were generated with immunoSEQ multiplex PCR, while TCRdb's copy carries only in-frame clones and drops some. The sample lists about 22,000 clones; about 72% were seen once. The sequences come from CD4+ T cells from blood, collected before the fourth cycle of nivolumab. All receptors come from a human donor with classical Hodgkin lymphoma. The CDR3 runs from the conserved cysteine through the conserved F or W. D genes are given only for firm matches. Size is omitted from some rows. Given values are once, few, many or a class for expanded clones.

size | J | D | V | DNA | CDR3
. | TRBJ2-7 | . | TRBV29-1 | TGCAGCGTTGCAGGTTCCTCCTACGAGCAGTACTTC | CSVAGSSYEQYF
. | TRBJ2-3 | TRBD2 | TRBV7-2 | TGTGCCAGCAGCCCCTGGACTAGCAGGACAGATACGCAGTATTTT | CASSPWTSRTDTQYF
once | TRBJ2-1 | TRBD1 | TRBV28 | TGTGCCAGCAGTTTATCCGGGACAGGGGCAGGTGAGCAGTTCTTC | CASSLSGTGAGEQFF
. | TRBJ2-5 | TRBD1 | TRBV5-5 | TGTGCCAGCAGCCCAAAGGACAGGGCAGAGACCCAGTACTTC | CASSPKDRAETQYF
. | TRBJ1-2 | . | TRBV7-9 | TGTGCCAGCAGCTTCAGCCAGAAAAATAACTATGGCTACACCTTC | CASSFSQKNNYGYTF
. | TRBJ2-3 | . | TRBV6-4 | TGTGCCAGCACCACAATCGACCCTACAGGTCCCACAGATACGCAGTATTTT | CASTTIDPTGPTDTQYF
. | TRBJ2-2 | . | TRBV18 | TGTGCCAGCTCACCAAAAGGGCTGATCACCGGGGAGCTGTTTTTT | CASSPKGLITGELFF
. | TRBJ2-7 | TRBD2 | TRBV7-2 | TGTGCCAGCAGCTTGACTAGCATAATTGGCGAGCAGTACTTC | CASSLTSIIGEQYF
. | TRBJ2-7 | TRBD2 | TRBV5-4 | TGTGCCAGCAGCCCTAGCGGGGGGGCCTACGAGCAGTACTTC | CASSPSGGAYEQYF
. | TRBJ1-2 | TRBD1 | TRBV19 | TGTGCCAGTAGCGAGGGGACAGGTGCCTATGGCTACACCTTC | CASSEGTGAYGYTF
. | TRBJ1-4 | . | TRBV18 | TGTGCCAGCTCACCCTCAGGGGCGGGAGAAAAACTGTTTTTT | CASSPSGAGEKLFF
. | TRBJ2-2 | . | TRBV6-5 | TGTGCCAGCAGCCCGACACTCGCGAACACCGGGGAGCTGTTTTTT | CASSPTLANTGELFF
. | TRBJ2-1 | . | TRBV5-1 | TGCGCCAGCAGCTTGGCCAAGATGAGCACTGCCGATGTCTACAATGAGCAGTTCTTC | CASSLAKMSTADVYNEQFF
. | TRBJ2-7 | . | TRBV18 | TGTGCCAGCTCACCACCTGAAACAGTGTTCTTCGAGCAGTACTTC | CASSPPETVFFEQYF
. | TRBJ1-2 | TRBD1 | TRBV7-9 | TGTGCCAGCAGCTGGGGACAGGGATCCTATGGCTACACCTTC | CASSWGQGSYGYTF
. | TRBJ1-3 | . | TRBV6-5 | TGTGCCAGCAATACAGGGAATGGAAACACCATATATTTT | CASNTGNGNTIYF
once | TRBJ2-2 | . | TRBV9 | TGTGCCAGCACACGGGAACTCACCGGGGAGCTGTTTTTT | CASTRELTGELFF
. | TRBJ1-5 | . | TRBV19 | TGTGCCAGTAGTCGTGGCAGCCAGCCCCAGCATTTT | CASSRGSQPQHF
. | TRBJ1-5 | . | TRBV5-5 | TGTGCCAGCAGCTTGGCAGGGGGCAATCAGCCCCAGCATTTT | CASSLAGGNQPQHF
. | TRBJ2-5 | . | TRBV5-8 | TGTGCCAGCAGCTTGTTGGAGACCCAGTACTTC | CASSLLETQYF
. | TRBJ2-3 | . | TRBV7-6 | TGTGCCAGCAGAGCCTCCCCTAGTCTTCCCGATACGCAGTATTTT | CASRASPSLPDTQYF
. | TRBJ1-1 | . | TRBV19 | TGTGCCAGTAGTATAGCCGGGGCGTGGGGGAACACTGAAGCTTTCTTT | CASSIAGAWGNTEAFF
. | TRBJ2-3 | TRBD2 | TRBV12-5 | TGTGCTAGTGGTTTGGTAAAACTGGCACTAGCGGGGGGTGAGAGCACAGATACGCAGTATTTT | CASGLVKLALAGGESTDTQYF
. | TRBJ2-5 | . | TRBV30 | TGTGCCTGGAGTGTAATAGAGACCCAGTACTTC | CAWSVIETQYF
. | TRBJ1-5 | . | TRBV19 | TGTGCCAGTAAAGAGGGGGTAGGAAGTCGCAATCAGCCCCAGCATTTT | CASKEGVGSRNQPQHF
. | TRBJ1-2 | . | TRBV6-5 | TGTGCCAGCCGGGAGGGGTACTATGGCTACACCTTC | CASREGYYGYTF
. | TRBJ1-2 | . | TRBV15 | TGTGCCACCAGCAGAGATCGCGGGGTTTGGGGCTATGGCTACACCTTC | CATSRDRGVWGYGYTF
few | TRBJ1-2 | TRBD1 | TRBV5-4 | TGTGCCAGCAGCTTGGGGGGACAGTTCTATGGCTACACCTTC | CASSLGGQFYGYTF
once | TRBJ2-3 | . | TRBV14 | TGTGCCAGCAGCCATGCAGATACGCAGTATTTT | CASSHADTQYF
few | TRBJ2-1 | TRBD1 | TRBV19 | TGTGCCAGTAGTCCCGGACAGGCCTCCTACAATGAGCAGTTCTTC | CASSPGQASYNEQFF
. | TRBJ1-1 | . | TRBV19 | TGTGCCAGTAGTATGAGGGGGGTTCAAGACACTGAAGCTTTCTTT | CASSMRGVQDTEAFF
. | TRBJ1-2 | . | TRBV4-1 | TGCGCCAGCAGCCAAGATGGGGGGGGTAACTATGGCTACACCTTC | CASSQDGGGNYGYTF
. | TRBJ1-1 | . | TRBV29-1 | TGCAGCGTTGGTCTCGGGGGAAACACTGAAGCTTTCTTT | CSVGLGGNTEAFF
few | TRBJ2-3 | TRBD2 | TRBV5-1 | TGCGCCAGCAGCTTGGAACTAGCGGGGGGCACAGATACGCAGTATTTT | CASSLELAGGTDTQYF
. | TRBJ2-4 | . | TRBV5-6 | TGTGCCAGCAGCTTGGCAGGGATGGACATTCAGTACTTC | CASSLAGMDIQYF
. | TRBJ2-1 | TRBD2 | TRBV30 | TGTGCCTGGAGTGCGAAGCGGGGGGCAACCTCCCGTTCCTACAATGAGCAGTTCTTC | CAWSAKRGATSRSYNEQFF
. | TRBJ2-5 | . | TRBV7-7 | TGTGCTAGCAGCTTAGACAGTTGGGTCGAGACCCAGTACTTC | CASSLDSWVETQYF
few | TRBJ1-2 | . | TRBV29-1 | TGCAGCGTTGGAGGGGGGAACTATGGCTACACCTTC | CSVGGGNYGYTF
. | TRBJ1-2 | . | TRBV7-9 | TGTGCCAGCAGCTTGGGGGGCAGGGCCTTCTATGGCTACACCTTC | CASSLGGRAFYGYTF
. | TRBJ2-7 | . | TRBV2 | TGTGCCAGAGGACAGCTGAAGGGTGGCGGCGAGCAGTACTTC | CARGQLKGGGEQYF
. | TRBJ2-3 | . | TRBV5-1 | TGCGCCAGCAGCTTGGAAGGGAGTCAGACAGATACGCAGTATTTT | CASSLEGSQTDTQYF
. | TRBJ2-2 | . | TRBV4-2 | TGTGCCAGCAGCCAAGAGCCGACCGGGGAGCTGTTTTTT | CASSQEPTGELFF
. | TRBJ1-4 | TRBD1 | TRBV6-1 | TGTGCCAGCAGGGTTGGACAGGGACCTAATGAAAAACTGTTTTTT | CASRVGQGPNEKLFF
. | TRBJ2-5 | . | TRBV29-1 | TGCAGCGTTGACTTTGTGACAGGACAAAGGAGAGAGACCCAGTACTTC | CSVDFVTGQRRETQYF
. | TRBJ2-7 | TRBD1 | TRBV4-3 | TGCGCCAGCAGCCAGATCCCGGGACAGGGGTTCGAGCAGTACTTC | CASSQIPGQGFEQYF
once | TRBJ2-7 | . | TRBV10-2 | TGCGCCAGCCCTGACGAGCAGTACTTC | CASPDEQYF
. | TRBJ2-5 | TRBD1 | TRBV28 | TGTGCCAGCAGTCCCTGGACAGGGACCCAAGAGACCCAGTACTTC | CASSPWTGTQETQYF
. | TRBJ2-2 | . | TRBV2 | TGTGCCAGCAGGCGCATCGACAGGGGGGAGCTGTTTTTT | CASRRIDRGELFF
. | TRBJ1-4 | . | TRBV19 | TGTGCCAGTAGGGGATACGAAAAACTGTTTTTT | CASRGYEKLFF
. | TRBJ1-2 | . | TRBV6-1 | TGTGCCAGCAGGGATAGACAGAACTATGGCTACACCTTC | CASRDRQNYGYTF
. | TRBJ1-1 | . | TRBV28 | TGTGCCAGCAGTTTACAGGCGAACACTGAAGCTTTCTTT | CASSLQANTEAFF
few | TRBJ2-7 | . | TRBV7-2 | TGTGCCAGCAGCTTCCTACAGGAGCAGTACTTC | CASSFLQEQYF